This T cell receptor (beta chain) was sequenced in a study of beta chain features in type 1 diabetes. Study-level findings and limits: PCR might show a preference for shorter templates, equally across patients and controls. Researchers report that Type 1 diabetes patients had moderately but significantly shorter TCRB CDR3s across all four CD4+ subsets.

The CDR3 has 16 residues. With V trimmed by 2 bases and J by 1 base, 2 bases remained unmatched. CDR1 is SEHNR and CDR2 is FQNEAQ in the germline V gene (reference sequence). Every participating donor gave one draw, a heparinised blood sample averaging about 116 mL. Stem cell-like memory, regulatory, central memory and naive CD4+ cells were sorted via CD45RO/CCR7/CD25/CD127/CD95/CD27. To note about this clone: Antigen: not known.

Sequencing targeted expressed TCRB transcripts, as all isolated RNA had been reverse transcribed. The assay was immunoSEQ multiplex PCR, and TCRdb's table has in-frame clones only and misses some. The sample consists of about 180,000 clones, about 13% of them appearing once. This TCR derives from a young woman in good health. Sequences were obtained from central memory CD4+ T cells from blood. The rearrangement links TRBV7-9 to TRBJ2-1; TRBD1 matches 10 bases. The DNA for the CDR3 is TGTGCCAGCAGCTTAAAGGACAGGGGGTCCTACAATGAGCAGTTCTTC. Amino acids: CASSLKDRGSYNEQFF.